This T cell receptor beta chain stems from a study of beta chain features in type 1 diabetes. Study findings and constraints: PCR might favor shorter templates, but any such skew would affect patients and controls equally.

Reverse transcribing all isolated RNA meant expressed TCRB transcripts were sequenced. Samples of naive, central memory and regulatory T cells yielded a mean of around 3.4 million reads. Profiled with immunoSEQ multiplex PCR; TCRdb holds only in-frame clones, not every one. This table has 160,000 or so clones, around 10% appearing once. This clone came up a few times. The antigen is undetermined. V was trimmed by 4 bases and J by 7 bases, leaving 17 bases between them. Germline values: CDR1 SGHTA, CDR2 FQGNSA. The CDR3 has 15 amino acids. The sequence came from a man aged 18 to 29 in good health. The rearrangement uses TRBV7-2 and TRBJ2-1; D not resolved. The sample comprised central memory CD4+ T cells from blood. The CDR3 coding sequence is TGTGCCAGCAGCTCCCTGACAAGACAAGGGAATGAGCAGTTCTTC. Translation gives CASSSLTRQGNEQFF. Complete variable domain (other parts from reference TRBV7-2 and TRBJ2-1): GAGVSQSPSNKVTEKGKDVELRCDPISGHTALYWYRQSLGQGLEFLIYFQGNSAPDKSGLPSDRFSAERTGGSVSTLTIQRTQQEDSAVYLCASSSLTRQGNEQFFGPGTRLTVL.